This T cell receptor (beta chain) was recovered during a study of T-cell reconstitution after alpha-beta-depleted transplantation in children. This clonotype was seen at least ten times. The CDR3 totals 15 residues. V was shortened by 8 bases and J by 5 bases, with 19 bases between the two germline ends. Per germline, CDR1 ENHRY and CDR2 SYGVKD. TCRbeta library construction was performed incorporating unique molecular identifiers. Each CDR3 protein gets one entry after TCRdb re-called the PCR reads with MiXCR. The sample contains about 110,000 distinct CDR3 sequences, approximately 6.9% of which appear only once.

Sequencing was performed on PBMCs, mostly from graft donor cells, taken 360 days after TCRalphabeta/CD19-depleted stem cell transplant. The chain employs TRBV10-3 and TRBJ2-1, with D hard to call. The clonotype comes from a male patient between 2 and 10 years old who had a stem cell transplant for acute lymphoblastic leukemia, so the T cells may come from the graft donor. The CDR3 here is CAIGPTRSSDNEQFF. Here the CDR3 DNA reads TGTGCCATCGGCCCGACCCGGAGCAGCGACAATGAGCAGTTCTTC.